A selection of T cell receptor beta chains follows, all from one sample in a study of blood T cell repertoires in COVID-19. Assay used: immunoSEQ multiplex PCR; TCRdb lists only in-frame clones, some missing. Counted here are 200,000 to 250,000 clones, roughly nine tenths occurring once; the ten biggest clones make up around 2.7%. The material sequenced was PBMCs or T cells enriched from blood (not recorded which). The origin of the receptors is a woman younger than 45 who had recovered from COVID-19. CDR3s include the opening cysteine and the closing phenylalanine or tryptophan. The order of the fields is clone size, CDR3 length, V gene, J gene, D gene, CDR3 protein, CDR3 DNA. D genes are given only for firm matches. Clone size is stated in some rows and not others, as once, few, many or a class when expanded.

clone size: few
CDR3 length: 15
V gene: TRBV5-1
J gene: TRBJ1-6
D gene: TRBD1
CDR3 protein: CASSRTGTDNSPLHF
CDR3 DNA: TGCGCCAGCAGCAGGACGGGGACAGATAATTCACCCCTCCACTTT

clone size: .
CDR3 length: 15
V gene: TRBV7-9
J gene: TRBJ1-1
D gene: TRBD1
CDR3 protein: CASSERQGRLAEAFF
CDR3 DNA: TGTGCCAGCAGCGAAAGACAGGGGCGCTTGGCTGAAGCTTTCTTT

clone size: once
CDR3 length: 13
V gene: TRBV29-1
J gene: TRBJ2-7
D gene: .
CDR3 protein: CSVVGGALYEQYF
CDR3 DNA: TGCAGCGTTGTCGGAGGGGCCCTCTACGAGCAGTACTTC

clone size: .
CDR3 length: 14
V gene: TRBV4-1
J gene: TRBJ1-2
D gene: TRBD1
CDR3 protein: CASSQPGQNYGYTF
CDR3 DNA: TGCGCCAGCAGCCAACCGGGACAGAACTATGGCTACACCTTC

clone size: .
CDR3 length: 16
V gene: TRBV5-1
J gene: TRBJ2-3
D gene: .
CDR3 protein: CASRSEAGTSTDTQYF
CDR3 DNA: TGCGCCAGCAGGTCGGAGGCGGGGACTAGCACAGATACGCAGTATTTT

clone size: once
CDR3 length: 14
V gene: TRBV19
J gene: TRBJ2-3
D gene: TRBD1
CDR3 protein: CASSRTGGTDTQYF
CDR3 DNA: TGTGCCAGTAGTAGGACAGGGGGCACAGATACGCAGTATTTT

clone size: .
CDR3 length: 13
V gene: TRBV7-9
J gene: TRBJ2-5
D gene: TRBD2
CDR3 protein: CASLAGGPGTQYF
CDR3 DNA: TGTGCCAGCCTAGCGGGGGGGCCTGGGACCCAGTACTTC

clone size: .
CDR3 length: 17
V gene: TRBV23-1
J gene: TRBJ2-1
D gene: TRBD2
CDR3 protein: CASSHPSGEVSYNEQFF
CDR3 DNA: TGCGCCAGCAGTCACCCCAGCGGGGAAGTCTCCTACAATGAGCAGTTCTTC

clone size: .
CDR3 length: 16
V gene: TRBV7-9
J gene: TRBJ1-3
D gene: .
CDR3 protein: CASSGRDKLAGNTIYF
CDR3 DNA: TGTGCCAGCAGCGGGAGGGACAAACTTGCTGGAAACACCATATATTTT

clone size: once
CDR3 length: 15
V gene: TRBV19
J gene: TRBJ2-3
D gene: TRBD2
CDR3 protein: CASSNGGGLTDTQYF
CDR3 DNA: TGTGCCAGTAGTAACGGGGGGGGTCTCACAGATACGCAGTATTTT

clone size: .
CDR3 length: 20
V gene: TRBV4-1
J gene: TRBJ2-7
D gene: .
CDR3 protein: CASSQEKRGGRRGSSYEQYF
CDR3 DNA: TGCGCCAGCAGCCAAGAAAAGAGGGGAGGTAGGAGGGGCAGCTCCTACGAGCAGTACTTC

clone size: .
CDR3 length: 14
V gene: TRBV11-2
J gene: TRBJ2-5
D gene: .
CDR3 protein: CASSGHGGHETQYF
CDR3 DNA: TGTGCCAGCAGCGGCCATGGCGGGCACGAGACCCAGTACTTC

clone size: .
CDR3 length: 13
V gene: TRBV6-5
J gene: TRBJ1-2
D gene: TRBD1
CDR3 protein: CASSRQGTYGYTF
CDR3 DNA: TGTGCCAGCAGTCGACAGGGGACCTATGGCTACACCTTC

clone size: .
CDR3 length: 16
V gene: TRBV9
J gene: TRBJ1-1
D gene: TRBD1
CDR3 protein: CASSVGTDTMNTEAFF
CDR3 DNA: TGTGCCAGCAGCGTTGGGACAGATACCATGAACACTGAAGCTTTCTTT

clone size: .
CDR3 length: 15
V gene: TRBV7-6
J gene: TRBJ2-1
D gene: .
CDR3 protein: CASSLSPSGDNEQFF
CDR3 DNA: TGTGCCAGCAGCTTATCCCCGTCGGGGGACAATGAGCAGTTCTTC

clone size: .
CDR3 length: 16
V gene: TRBV19
J gene: TRBJ1-2
D gene: TRBD1
CDR3 protein: CASSKQGAPGNYGYTF
CDR3 DNA: TGTGCCAGTAGTAAACAGGGGGCCCCGGGGAACTATGGCTACACCTTC

clone size: .
CDR3 length: 15
V gene: TRBV27
J gene: TRBJ1-5
D gene: TRBD1
CDR3 protein: CASSPLPGQGQPQHF
CDR3 DNA: TGTGCCAGCAGTCCCCTCCCGGGACAGGGCCAGCCCCAGCATTTT

clone size: .
CDR3 length: 14
V gene: TRBV5-1
J gene: TRBJ1-2
D gene: .
CDR3 protein: CASSGGDTTNGYTF
CDR3 DNA: TGCGCCAGCAGCGGGGGGGACACGACTAATGGCTACACCTTC

clone size: .
CDR3 length: 16
V gene: TRBV4-3
J gene: TRBJ1-3
D gene: .
CDR3 protein: CASSQGASGDRNTIYF
CDR3 DNA: TGCGCCAGCAGCCAAGGAGCTTCGGGGGACCGAAACACCATATATTTT

clone size: .
CDR3 length: 13
V gene: TRBV12-3/TRBV12-4
J gene: TRBJ2-5
D gene: .
CDR3 protein: CASSGEREETQYF
CDR3 DNA: TGTGCCAGCAGTGGGGAGCGGGAAGAGACCCAGTACTTC

clone size: .
CDR3 length: 16
V gene: TRBV18
J gene: TRBJ1-1
D gene: .
CDR3 protein: CASSPPLRVQTTEAFF
CDR3 DNA: TGTGCCAGCTCGCCACCCCTCCGGGTCCAAACCACTGAAGCTTTCTTT

clone size: .
CDR3 length: 13
V gene: TRBV29-1
J gene: TRBJ2-4
D gene: .
CDR3 protein: CSVEQGGENIQYF
CDR3 DNA: TGCAGCGTTGAGCAGGGGGGTGAGAACATTCAGTACTTC

clone size: .
CDR3 length: 14
V gene: TRBV4-3
J gene: TRBJ2-1
D gene: .
CDR3 protein: CASSQGATDNEQFF
CDR3 DNA: TGCGCCAGCAGCCAAGGTGCTACCGACAATGAGCAGTTCTTC

clone size: .
CDR3 length: 15
V gene: TRBV15
J gene: TRBJ1-1
D gene: .
CDR3 protein: CATSRVRQASTEAFF
CDR3 DNA: TGTGCCACCAGCAGAGTTCGACAGGCCAGCACTGAAGCTTTCTTT

clone size: once
CDR3 length: 15
V gene: TRBV7-2
J gene: TRBJ2-5
D gene: .
CDR3 protein: CASSGRWGVDETQYF
CDR3 DNA: TGTGCCAGCAGCGGCAGGTGGGGGGTAGATGAGACCCAGTACTTC

clone size: .
CDR3 length: 15
V gene: TRBV6-2/TRBV6-3
J gene: TRBJ1-5
D gene: .
CDR3 protein: CASSYRELSNQPQHF
CDR3 DNA: TGTGCCAGCAGTTACCGAGAACTTAGCAATCAGCCCCAGCATTTT

clone size: .
CDR3 length: 13
V gene: TRBV19
J gene: TRBJ2-7
D gene: .
CDR3 protein: CASRTVGSYEQYF
CDR3 DNA: TGTGCCAGTAGGACAGTGGGGTCCTACGAGCAGTACTTC

clone size: .
CDR3 length: 12
V gene: TRBV29-1
J gene: TRBJ1-1
D gene: TRBD1
CDR3 protein: CSATGGSTEAFF
CDR3 DNA: TGCAGCGCAACAGGGGGTAGCACTGAAGCTTTCTTT

clone size: .
CDR3 length: 15
V gene: TRBV15
J gene: TRBJ2-3
D gene: TRBD1
CDR3 protein: CATSRSDRGTDTQYF
CDR3 DNA: TGTGCCACCAGCAGGTCTGACAGGGGGACAGATACGCAGTATTTT

clone size: once
CDR3 length: 16
V gene: TRBV19
J gene: TRBJ2-1
D gene: TRBD2
CDR3 protein: CASSLASGGSYNEQFF
CDR3 DNA: TGTGCCAGTAGTCTGGCTAGCGGGGGGTCCTACAATGAGCAGTTCTTC

clone size: .
CDR3 length: 15
V gene: TRBV5-1
J gene: TRBJ2-1
D gene: TRBD1
CDR3 protein: CASSLGGVSYNEQFF
CDR3 DNA: TGCGCCAGCAGCTTAGGGGGCGTCAGCTACAATGAGCAGTTCTTC

clone size: .
CDR3 length: 14
V gene: TRBV7-9
J gene: TRBJ1-1
D gene: .
CDR3 protein: CASSSQPQGTEAFF
CDR3 DNA: TGTGCCAGCAGCTCCCAACCCCAGGGGACTGAAGCTTTCTTT

clone size: .
CDR3 length: 20
V gene: TRBV15
J gene: TRBJ2-7
D gene: TRBD1
CDR3 protein: CATSRDLPGTGTGGSYEQYF
CDR3 DNA: TGTGCCACCAGCAGAGACTTACCCGGGACAGGGACCGGAGGGTCCTACGAGCAGTACTTC

clone size: .
CDR3 length: 14
V gene: TRBV7-9
J gene: TRBJ2-7
D gene: .
CDR3 protein: CASSLAQSSYEQYF
CDR3 DNA: TGTGCCAGCAGCTTAGCACAGAGCTCCTACGAGCAGTACTTC

clone size: .
CDR3 length: 15
V gene: TRBV27
J gene: TRBJ2-1
D gene: .
CDR3 protein: CASSLTTSSYNEQFF
CDR3 DNA: TGTGCCAGCAGTTTAACCACGAGCTCCTACAATGAGCAGTTCTTC

clone size: .
CDR3 length: 17
V gene: TRBV5-1
J gene: TRBJ1-1
D gene: .
CDR3 protein: CASSLQRGTRVNTEAFF
CDR3 DNA: TGCGCCAGCAGCTTGCAGCGTGGGACAAGGGTAAACACTGAAGCTTTCTTT

clone size: .
CDR3 length: 14
V gene: TRBV5-1
J gene: TRBJ1-6
D gene: TRBD1
CDR3 protein: CASSLGQGSSPLHF
CDR3 DNA: TGCGCCAGCAGCCTAGGACAGGGGAGTTCACCCCTCCACTTT